Included here is one T cell receptor beta chain sequence, with context. This record comes from a study of blood T cell repertoires in COVID-19. Whole-study context: Sources were T cells, B-cell-depleted T cells, or PBMCs; the material itself was cDNA or gDNA.

Trimming left V 4 bases short and J 2 bases short, with 8 bases between. This CDR3 contains 13 residues. Looked up from germline, CDR1 is LGHDT and CDR2 is YNNKEL (reference sequence). Each participant's cohort was designated according to participant-reported clinical history. TCRdb keeps only in-frame clones here, not all; method: immunoSEQ multiplex PCR. The sample records approximately 210,000 clones, almost 90% being singletons. The V call is TRBV3-1 (or the pseudogene TRBV3-2), the J call TRBJ2-5; possible D gene TRBD2, 6 bases. Sequences were obtained from PBMCs or T cells enriched from blood (not recorded which). This clonotype originated in a woman aged 45-59 years with acute COVID-19. The CDR3 loop reads CASSRLEQETQYF. The CDR3, as DNA: TGTGCCAGCAGCCGACTAGAACAAGAGACCCAGTACTTC.